This TCR beta chain was retrieved from a study of beta chain features in type 1 diabetes. The sample holds a few counts of this clone. Distinct nucleotide sequences in the sample also encode this CDR3. Expressed TCRB transcripts got sequenced, as all isolated RNA was reverse transcribed. Generated by immunoSEQ multiplex PCR, the TCRdb table keeps only in-frame clones and is missing some. Of 360,000 or so clones in the sample, 15% to 20% were seen once. The J segment lost 0 bases and the V segment lost 4 bases, leaving 3 bases of the junction unmatched. This CDR3 region has 14 residues. Per the germline V gene, CDR1 is GTSNPN and CDR2 is SVGIG (reference sequence).

This clonotype was obtained from a woman aged 18 to 35 in good health. The rearrangement uses TRBV30 and TRBJ2-3, with 8 positions matching TRBD2. Sequenced sample: naive CD4+ T cells from blood. The CDR3 coding sequence is TGTGCCTGGACTAGCGGGTTGAGCACAGATACGCAGTATTTT. This encodes CAWTSGLSTDTQYF.